These 27 T cell receptor beta chains originate from one sample sequenced in a study of CD8 T cells in ankylosing spondylitis. TCRdb recomputed calls from the 5' RACE reads with MiXCR, one row per CDR3 protein. Of fewer than 250,000 distinct CDR3 sequences listed, under 35% are singletons. What was sequenced was blood, either unsorted or a sorted T cell fraction (not recorded which). The source of these receptors is a male donor with ankylosing spondylitis or in good health (not recorded which).

This clonotype was counted a few times. The J gene is TRBJ2-5, the V gene TRBV29-1; 12 nucleotides line up with TRBD1. J was trimmed by 2 bases and V by 1 base; bases with no gene match: 5. Germline CDR1 SQVTM, CDR2 ANQGSEA. This CDR3 has 16 amino acids. CDR3 nucleotide sequence: TGCAGCGTTGAAGGGGACAGGGGGCCGTCACAAGAGACCCAGTACTTC. As protein: CSVEGDRGPSQETQYF.

This clonotype has more than one count but fewer than ten. The V and J genes are TRBV12-3 or TRBV12-4 and TRBJ2-3; no clear D gene. The V end lost 2 bases, the J end lost 5 bases, and 8 bases lay between the germline ends. The CDR3 covers 13 residues. The CDR3 bases are TGTGCCAGCAGTTTATACGCTCGAGATACGCAGTATTTT. Its translation: CASSLYARDTQYF.

J is TRBJ1-6 and V is TRBV28; tentatively, D is TRBD1 (6 bases). The CDR3 is 15 amino acids. The V gene's germline CDR1 is MDHEN and CDR2 SYDVKM. V was pared by 3 bases and J by 7 bases, with 13 bases between. The CDR3 nucleotides are TGTGCCAGCAGTTTCGTCCGGGACAAGAATTCACCCCTCCACTTT. Translated: CASSFVRDKNSPLHF.

This chain connects TRBV4-2 to TRBJ2-7, with D uncertain. V was pared by 2 bases and J by 6 bases, with 8 bases between. The CDR3 spans 12 residues. Germline V gives CDR1 LGHNA, CDR2 YNFKEQ. The CDR3 sequence: CASSQLGAEQYF. CDR3 nucleotide sequence: TGTGCCAGCAGCCAACTAGGTGCCGAGCAGTACTTC.

V gene TRBV12-3 or TRBV12-4 combines with J gene TRBJ1-4; 9 nucleotides line up with TRBD1. The CDR3 has 13 amino acids. J was trimmed by 6 bases and V by 6 bases; bases with no gene match: 2. The CDR3 DNA is TGTGCCAGCAGAAGGGACAGGGATGAAAAACTGTTTTTT. The encoded protein is CASRRDRDEKLFF.

This clonotype was detected only a few times. This sequence joins TRBV12-3 or TRBV12-4 and TRBJ2-5, with D uncertain. Deletions cut 0 bases from V and 4 bases from J, with 9 bases between. CDR3 length: 14 residues. In nucleotides, the CDR3 is TGTGCCAGCAGTTTAGCGAGGACCCTAGAGACCCAGTACTTC. As protein: CASSLARTLETQYF.

The sample holds a few counts of this clonotype. For the CDR3, the DNA is TGTGCCAGCAGTCTCGACAAGAACACTGAAGCTTTCTTT. Translation: CASSLDKNTEAFF. The chain combines TRBV12-3 or TRBV12-4 with TRBJ1-1, with D unclear. This CDR3 is 13 amino acids long. The V end lost 5 bases, the J end lost 1 base, and 8 bases lay between the germline ends.

The rearrangement uses TRBV12-3 or TRBV12-4 and TRBJ2-7; D gene unclear. Trimming pared 3 bases from V and 7 bases from J, leaving 13 bases between. The CDR3 loop spans 13 amino acids. CDR3 protein: CASSFSTYSEQYF. The CDR3 DNA sequence: TGTGCCAGCAGTTTCTCAACTTATTCTGAGCAGTACTTC.

The chain combines TRBV5-1 with TRBJ2-3; tentative D call: TRBD2 (6 bases). This CDR3 contains 14 residues. V lost 2 bases to trimming and J lost 6 bases, with 13 bases between them. Germline V gene data show CDR1 as SGHRS and CDR2 as YFSETQ. The CDR3 reads CASSLGGKGDTQYF. The DNA of the CDR3 is TGCGCCAGCAGCTTAGGCGGGAAAGGGGATACGCAGTATTTT.

This clonotype was found many times. The chain is built from TRBV20-1 and TRBJ2-1, with D perhaps matching TRBD1 (6 bases). V was clipped by 1 base and J by 2 bases, with 12 bases between them. The CDR3 spans 15 residues. Germline CDR1 is DFQATT and CDR2 is SNEGSKA (reference sequence). CDR3 protein: CSARAPTGTYNEQFF. CDR3 in DNA: TGCAGTGCTAGAGCCCCCACAGGGACCTACAATGAGCAGTTCTTC.

The rearrangement joins TRBV12-3 or TRBV12-4 to TRBJ2-7; TRBD2 is a possible D gene (7 bases). The CDR3 has 16 amino acids. V was trimmed by 3 bases and J by 5 bases, leaving 20 bases between them. The CDR3 DNA reads TGTGCCAGCAGTTTTAGGGGGGGCACAGCCCACGACGAGCAGTACTTC. This encodes CASSFRGGTAHDEQYF.

This clonotype is a singleton in its sample. V is TRBV28 and J is TRBJ2-3; D call uncertain. The V gene's germline CDR1 is MDHEN and CDR2 SYDVKM. Trimming removed 6 bases at V and 4 bases at J, with 8 bases between. There are 12 residues in the CDR3. CDR3 coding DNA: TGTGCCAGCAGCCGAGTCCCAGATACGCAGTATTTT. Translating gives CASSRVPDTQYF. Using reference TRBV28 and TRBJ2-3 for the parts outside the CDR3, the full variable domain is DVKVTQSSRYLVKRTGEKVFLECVQDMDHENMFWYRQDPGLGLRLIYFSYDVKMKEKGDIPEGYSVSREKKERFSLILESASTNQTSMYLCASSRVPDTQYFGPGTRLTVL.

The chain links TRBV12-3 or TRBV12-4 to TRBJ2-7; D not certain. The CDR3 spans 13 residues. The germline V and J ends were trimmed by 6 bases and 3 bases, with 12 bases remaining between them. This CDR3 reads CASSPPGRYEQYF. CDR3 DNA sequence: TGTGCCAGCAGCCCTCCCGGGCGCTACGAGCAGTACTTC.

In this sample, this clonotype turned up a few times. This chain links TRBV20-1 with TRBJ2-5, with 8 bases matching TRBD2. The CDR3 is made up of 16 amino acids. Germline assignment: CDR1 DFQATT and CDR2 SNEGSKA (reference sequence). Germline trimming cut 0 bases from V and 5 bases from J; bases unmatched to any gene: 11. The CDR3 DNA is TGCAGTGCTAGAGAGCCCACTAGCGGATTTAGGGAGACCCAGTACTTC. Residues: CSAREPTSGFRETQYF.

This clonotype turned up a few times. The J gene is TRBJ2-3, the V gene TRBV5-5, with D perhaps TRBD2 (6 bases). From germline, CDR1 is SGHKS and CDR2 YYEKEE (reference sequence). The CDR3 runs 17 residues. Trimming cost V 2 bases and J 2 bases, with 18 bases left between them. Here the CDR3 DNA reads TGTGCCAGCAGCTTACGCGGGGTACCCGGAAACACAGATACGCAGTATTTT. Its protein product is CASSLRGVPGNTDTQYF.

J is TRBJ2-7 and V is TRBV7-9, with 7 bases that match TRBD1. Trimming removed 0 bases from V and 4 bases from J; junction bases left unmatched: 9. Germline values: CDR1 SEHNR, CDR2 FQNEAQ (reference sequence). The CDR3 sequence is 16 residues long. CDR3 sequence: CASSLAPGQLSYEQYF. The CDR3 DNA reads TGTGCCAGCAGCTTAGCTCCGGGACAGCTTAGTTACGAGCAGTACTTC.

The CDR3 nucleotides read TGTGCCAGCAGTCCCAATGATGGACAGGGAAGAGGGTACGAGCAGTACTTC. It is translated as CASSPNDGQGRGYEQYF. The chain recombines TRBV7-9 with TRBJ2-7; 8 nucleotides align to TRBD1. The CDR3 extends over 17 amino acids. The V segment lost 6 bases and the J segment 4 bases; nucleotides outside the gene matches: 17. Germline values: CDR1 SEHNR, CDR2 FQNEAQ (reference sequence). Complete variable domain (other parts from reference TRBV7-9 and TRBJ2-7): DTGVSQNPRHKITKRGQNVTFRCDPISEHNRLYWYRQTLGQGPEFLTYFQNEAQLEKSRLLSDRFSAERPKGSFSTLEIQRTEQGDSAMYLCASSPNDGQGRGYEQYFGPGTRLTVT.

This chain joins TRBV6-1 and TRBJ2-4; a possible D gene is TRBD1 (6 bases). The CDR3 extends over 13 amino acids. V lost 5 bases, J lost 7 bases, and 12 bases lay in between. CDR1 and CDR2 from the germline V gene are MNHNS and SASEGT. The CDR3 is CASSTSGDNIQYF. For the CDR3, the DNA is TGTGCCAGCAGTACCTCAGGGGACAACATTCAGTACTTC.

This clonotype appeared once. V gene TRBV7-2 combines with J gene TRBJ2-3; 8 bases fit TRBD2. Germline V lookup: CDR1 SGHTA, CDR2 FQGNSA. This CDR3 region has 17 residues. Germline trimming cut 5 bases from V and 0 bases from J; bases unmatched to any gene: 10. The CDR3 sequence is CASSPLGGGTSTDTQYF. CDR3 sequence (DNA): TGTGCCAGCAGCCCCCTGGGCGGGGGGACTAGCACAGATACGCAGTATTTT.

This clonotype has more than one count but fewer than ten. V usage is TRBV12-3 or TRBV12-4 and J usage is TRBJ2-4; no clear D gene. Trimming shortened V by 3 bases and J by 0 bases, and 3 bases separated the two germline ends. This CDR3 comprises 13 residues. This CDR3 reads CASSFQAKNIQYF. CDR3 nucleotides: TGTGCCAGCAGTTTTCAAGCCAAAAACATTCAGTACTTC.

V gene TRBV28 combines with J gene TRBJ2-7, with 9 bases aligning to TRBD1. The V gene end was trimmed by 6 bases and the J gene end by 0 bases; junction bases not matched to a gene: 6. The CDR3 covers 15 residues. From germline, CDR1 is MDHEN and CDR2 SYDVKM. In nucleotides, the CDR3 is TGTGCCAGCAGACTCGACAGGGGGAGCTCCTACGAGCAGTACTTC. Protein sequence: CASRLDRGSSYEQYF. The entire variable domain, with the rest obtained from reference TRBV28 and TRBJ2-7, is as follows: DVKVTQSSRYLVKRTGEKVFLECVQDMDHENMFWYRQDPGLGLRLIYFSYDVKMKEKGDIPEGYSVSREKKERFSLILESASTNQTSMYLCASRLDRGSSYEQYFGPGTRLTVT.

This clonotype has only a few counts. The V gene is TRBV29-1, the J gene TRBJ1-2, with TRBD1 as a possible D gene (5 bases). Trimming removed 0 bases at V and 4 bases at J, with 9 bases between. Germline loops: CDR1 SQVTM, CDR2 ANQGSEA. The CDR3 has 13 residues. CDR3 DNA: TGCAGCGTTGAAGAGGGGGATGTCTATGGCTACACCTTC. Amino acid sequence: CSVEEGDVYGYTF.

The rearrangement joins TRBV24-1 to TRBJ2-1; no reliable D call. The CDR3 length is 13 residues. V lost 9 bases and J 5 bases, leaving 13 bases between the germline ends. Germline V gene lookup returns CDR1 KGHDR and CDR2 SFDVKD. DNA for the CDR3: TGTGCCACCGGAAAAGGTGTGGACAATGAGCAGTTCTTC. It encodes CATGKGVDNEQFF.

J is TRBJ1-2 and V is TRBV7-9; 7 bases map to TRBD1. CDR3 size: 14 residues. In germline, CDR1 is SEHNR, CDR2 FQNEAQ (reference sequence). The V segment lost 1 base and the J segment 4 bases; nucleotides outside the gene matches: 3. The CDR3 coding sequence is TGTGCCAGCAGCTTAGGGGACAGCGGCTATGGCTACACCTTC. Translated, it gives CASSLGDSGYGYTF.

V is TRBV20-1 and J is TRBJ2-1; 9 bases are shared with TRBD2. V shed 3 bases and J 4 bases; nucleotides not matched to a gene: 4. CDR3 size: 14 residues. Germline CDR1 is DFQATT and CDR2 is SNEGSKA (reference sequence). CDR3 bases: TGCAGTGCTAGGGCGGGGGGGCGTTACAATGAGCAGTTCTTC. Translated, it gives CSARAGGRYNEQFF.

Only a few counts were recorded for this clonotype. The chain uses TRBV12-3 or TRBV12-4 and TRBJ1-6; the match to TRBD1 covers 9 bases. The CDR3 runs 12 residues. Trimming removed 5 bases from V and 11 bases from J; junction bases left unmatched: 1. CDR3 in amino acids: CASSDRGAPLHF. In nucleotides, the CDR3 is TGTGCCAGCAGTGACAGGGGGGCACCCCTCCACTTT.

This clonotype was observed a handful of times. The rearrangement links TRBV28 to TRBJ1-5; possible D gene TRBD1, 5 bases. Trimming pared 6 bases from V and 3 bases from J, leaving 9 bases between. This CDR3 spans 13 amino acids. Germline assignment: CDR1 MDHEN and CDR2 SYDVKM. CDR3 sequence: CASRPGPNQPQHF. CDR3 coding DNA: TGTGCCAGCAGGCCGGGACCCAATCAGCCCCAGCATTTT.